Listed below are T cell receptor beta chains from one sample, sequenced in a study of CD8+CD57+ T cells in acquired aplastic anemia. Each CDR3 protein is one row after TCRdb ran MiXCR on the reads. Of about 260,000 distinct CDR3 sequences listed, approximately 82% are singletons. Material for sequencing was sorted CD4+, CD8+, or CD8+CD57+ T cells (not recorded which) from PBMCs. All receptors derive from a human donor with aplastic anemia. Both conserved end residues are part of each CDR3. A D gene is named only where the DNA matches it firmly. For some rows the clone size is stated as once, few or many, or as a class when expanded; others skip it.

D gene,V gene,clone size,J gene,CDR3 DNA,CDR3 protein
TRBD1,TRBV14,once,TRBJ2-7,TGTGCCAGCAGCCACCACAGGACAGGGCTGGACGAGCAGTACTTC,CASSHHRTGLDEQYF
.,TRBV7-3,.,TRBJ2-5,TGTGCCGTCAGCTGGGGGGCGGAGACCCAGTACTTC,CAVSWGAETQYF
.,TRBV2,.,TRBJ2-2,TGTGCCAGCAGGTACTATGGCCAGGCCGGGGAGCTGTTTTTT,CASRYYGQAGELFF
.,TRBV5-5,few,TRBJ2-3,TGTGCCAGCAGCCCGGGGCAGGATACGCAGTATTTT,CASSPGQDTQYF
.,TRBV7-2,.,TRBJ2-7,TGTGCCAGTACATCTGCGTACGAGCAGTACTTC,CASTSAYEQYF
TRBD1,TRBV7-9,.,TRBJ1-2,TGTGCCAGCAGCTTAGTACCCGGGACAGGGTATGGCTACACCTTC,CASSLVPGTGYGYTF
TRBD2,TRBV7-9,.,TRBJ2-5,TGTGCCGGCAGCTTAGCCCTAGCGGAGCCAGAGACCCAGTACTTC,CAGSLALAEPETQYF
.,TRBV7-8,.,TRBJ2-6,TGTGCCAGCAGCTTAGCGGGGGGTCCCGATGCGCAGAACGTCCTGACTTTC,CASSLAGGPDAQNVLTF
TRBD2,TRBV7-8,few,TRBJ2-1,TGTGCCAGCAGTGATGCGGGGGGTCATGAGCAGTTCTTC,CASSDAGGHEQFF
.,TRBV2,few,TRBJ2-3,TGTGCCAGCAGTGAAAGGGGTAAAGTCACAGATACGCAGTATTTT,CASSERGKVTDTQYF
.,TRBV6-6,.,TRBJ1-1,TGTGCCAGCAGTCCAGGAGAGAACACTGAAGCTTTCTTT,CASSPGENTEAFF
.,TRBV5-4,.,TRBJ1-2,TGTGCCAGCAGCTTTACGAACGGGGGCTTGGACTATAGCTACACCTTC,CASSFTNGGLDYSYTF
.,TRBV19,.,TRBJ1-1,TGTGCCAGTAGTATGAATAGAGGGACTGAAGCTTTCTTT,CASSMNRGTEAFF
.,TRBV9,.,TRBJ2-5,TGTGCCACCAGCAGGGACTCCGGCGAAGAGACCCAGTACTTC,CATSRDSGEETQYF
TRBD2,TRBV7-6,.,TRBJ2-1,TGTGCCAGCAGCTTGTACGCTAGCGGGAGCAGCACAGATTTCTTC,CASSLYASGSSTDFF
.,TRBV5-8,few,TRBJ2-3,TGTGCCAGCGGCCCCGTTGACGCAGATACGCAGTATTTT,CASGPVDADTQYF
.,TRBV7-7,.,TRBJ2-5,TGTGCCGGTCTTTGGAGGGCGGCGAACCAGTACTTCGAGTACTTC,CAGLWRAANQYFEYF
.,TRBV7-9,once,TRBJ2-1,TGTGCCAGCAGCTTTACGGGCGCAATCGGCGGTACCTTC,CASSFTGAIGGTF
.,TRBV11-3,.,TRBJ2-1,TGTGCCAGCAGCTTAGAGCGAACAGGTGAGCAGTTCTTC,CASSLERTGEQFF